A selection of T cell receptor beta chains follows, all from one sample in a study of Ad26.COV2.S vaccination and SARS-CoV-2 variants. TCRdb's table, derived via immunoSEQ multiplex PCR, lists solely in-frame clones and lacks some. The table shows roughly 420,000 clones, with approximately 90% occurring only once. The starting material was peripheral blood, obtained in a trial of Ad26.COV2.S vaccine versus placebo. Receptor source: a person aged 18 to 59 who received the Ad26.COV2.S COVID-19 vaccine or a placebo. The CDR3 runs from the conserved cysteine through the conserved F or W. Fields, in order: D gene, V gene, clone size, J gene, CDR3 protein, CDR3 DNA. A D gene is named only where the DNA matches it firmly. Size is stated for part of the rows, as once, few or many counts, or as a class when the clone is expanded.

-	TRBV3-1/TRBV3-2	-	TRBJ2-2	CASSQGTGELFF	TGTGCCAGCAGCCAGGGGACCGGGGAGCTGTTTTTT
-	TRBV30	-	TRBJ1-5	CAWSGGSDQPQHF	TGTGCCTGGAGTGGGGGGTCCGACCAGCCCCAGCATTTT
TRBD1	TRBV30	-	TRBJ1-2	CAWSIRDRENGYTF	TGTGCCTGGAGCATCCGGGACAGGGAGAATGGCTACACCTTC
-	TRBV7-2	-	TRBJ2-5	CASSLYRVQETQYF	TGTGCCAGCAGCTTATACAGGGTCCAAGAGACCCAGTACTTC
-	TRBV25-1	-	TRBJ1-5	CASSEFRADQPQHF	TGTGCCAGCAGTGAATTTAGGGCAGATCAGCCCCAGCATTTT
-	TRBV10-3	-	TRBJ2-1	CAISETGTSSYNEQFF	TGTGCCATCAGTGAGACAGGGACCAGCTCCTACAATGAGCAGTTCTTC
TRBD1	TRBV7-9	once	TRBJ2-5	CASSPGQGQETQYF	TGTGCCAGCAGCCCGGGACAGGGACAAGAGACCCAGTACTTC
TRBD1	TRBV6-5	-	TRBJ1-2	CASSRQGGYTF	TGTGCCAGCAGTCGACAGGGAGGCTACACCTTC
TRBD2	TRBV29-1	-	TRBJ2-1	CSVDPSGPYNEQFF	TGCAGCGTTGATCCTAGCGGACCCTACAATGAGCAGTTCTTC
-	TRBV7-9	-	TRBJ1-4	CASSAPGWGVEKLFF	TGTGCCAGCAGCGCCCCCGGGTGGGGCGTTGAAAAACTGTTTTTT
-	TRBV20-1	-	TRBJ2-7	CSARSGIEQYF	TGCAGTGCTAGATCGGGGATCGAGCAGTACTTC
TRBD1	TRBV28	-	TRBJ1-6	CASRTPGQANSPLHF	TGTGCCAGCAGGACCCCGGGACAGGCGAATTCACCCCTCCACTTT
-	TRBV7-2	-	TRBJ1-1	CASGAGGMNTEAFF	TGTGCCAGCGGGGCGGGCGGCATGAACACTGAAGCTTTCTTT
-	TRBV19	-	TRBJ2-6	CASSIVLGGGSGANVLTF	TGTGCCAGTAGTATAGTTCTGGGAGGGGGCTCTGGGGCCAACGTCCTGACTTTC
TRBD1	TRBV19	few	TRBJ1-5	CASSGRTGNVQPQHF	TGTGCCAGTAGTGGAAGGACAGGGAATGTTCAGCCCCAGCATTTT
-	TRBV28	-	TRBJ2-3	CASSGDIRTQYF	TGTGCCAGCAGCGGGGACATTCGTACGCAGTATTTT
TRBD2	TRBV29-1	-	TRBJ2-3	CSVLAGVWADTQYF	TGCAGCGTGCTCGCGGGGGTTTGGGCAGATACGCAGTATTTT
TRBD2	TRBV27	-	TRBJ2-7	CASSFGGAGGREQYF	TGTGCCAGCAGTTTCGGGGGAGCGGGAGGTAGGGAGCAGTACTTC
-	TRBV27	-	TRBJ2-7	CASSPRGAHNEQYF	TGTGCCAGCAGTCCCCGGGGCGCCCATAACGAGCAGTACTTC
-	TRBV13	-	TRBJ1-1	CASSQRAGSGAEAFF	TGTGCCAGCAGCCAGCGGGCGGGCTCAGGTGCTGAAGCTTTCTTT
-	TRBV10-2	-	TRBJ1-5	CASSETGPNNQPQHF	TGCGCCAGCAGTGAGACAGGGCCTAACAATCAGCCCCAGCATTTT
-	TRBV15	-	TRBJ1-5	CATTRDYSNQPQHF	TGTGCCACCACCAGGGATTATAGCAATCAGCCCCAGCATTTT
TRBD1	TRBV27	-	TRBJ1-2	CASSLWRDSSNYGYTF	TGTGCCAGCAGTTTATGGCGGGACAGTAGTAACTATGGCTACACCTTC
-	TRBV5-4	-	TRBJ1-4	CASSLGAATNEKLFF	TGTGCCAGCAGCTTGGGTGCAGCAACTAATGAAAAACTGTTTTTT
TRBD1	TRBV28	-	TRBJ2-7	CASSHRGAPDEQYF	TGTGCCAGCAGCCACAGGGGGGCCCCGGACGAGCAGTACTTC
-	TRBV12-3/TRBV12-4	-	TRBJ1-6	CASRLSPLHF	TGTGCCAGCAGACTTTCACCCCTCCACTTT
-	TRBV3-1/TRBV3-2	-	TRBJ2-2	CASRLTDYTGELFF	TGTGCCAGCAGACTGACGGATTACACCGGGGAGCTGTTTTTT
-	TRBV7-9	-	TRBJ2-4	CASSLVEPTPGSYF	TGTGCCAGCAGCTTAGTCGAGCCTACCCCCGGGTCGTACTTC
-	TRBV7-2	few	TRBJ2-7	CASSFGRWGMYEQYF	TGTGCCAGCAGCTTCGGACGTTGGGGGATGTACGAGCAGTACTTC
TRBD1	TRBV19	-	TRBJ1-2	CASSRTGDYGYTF	TGTGCCAGTAGTCGCACAGGGGACTATGGCTACACCTTC
-	TRBV20-1	-	TRBJ2-7	CSARQQGEEYF	TGCAGTGCTAGACAACAGGGAGAGGAGTACTTC
TRBD1	TRBV28	-	TRBJ2-3	CASSSPTGGSTDTQYF	TGTGCCAGCAGTTCACCTACAGGGGGAAGCACAGATACGCAGTATTTT
TRBD1	TRBV9	-	TRBJ2-7	CASSGGTGSSYEQYF	TGTGCCAGCAGCGGCGGGACAGGGAGCTCCTACGAGCAGTACTTC
TRBD1	TRBV9	-	TRBJ2-5	CASSVYGTGMETQYF	TGTGCCAGCAGCGTTTACGGGACAGGGATGGAGACCCAGTACTTC
-	TRBV6-2/TRBV6-3	-	TRBJ2-1	CASSYSSRVGGEQFF	TGTGCCAGCAGTTACTCATCCAGGGTAGGCGGTGAGCAGTTCTTC
-	TRBV5-1	-	TRBJ1-6	CASSRNRDHYNSPLHF	TGCGCCAGCAGCAGAAACAGGGATCACTATAATTCACCCCTCCACTTT
-	TRBV4-3	-	TRBJ1-6	CASSQEGLTSSYNSPLHF	TGCGCCAGCAGCCAAGAAGGACTCACGAGCTCCTATAATTCACCCCTCCACTTT
-	TRBV28	-	TRBJ2-7	CASSSGGTYPYEQYF	TGTGCCAGCAGTTCAGGGGGGACGTATCCCTACGAGCAGTACTTC
-	TRBV6-7	once	TRBJ2-2	CASSYSASGELFF	TGTGCCAGCAGTTACTCGGCCAGCGGGGAGCTGTTTTTT
TRBD2	TRBV10-3	-	TRBJ2-7	CAISGGTSGEIYEQYF	TGTGCCATCAGTGGCGGGACTAGCGGGGAGATTTACGAGCAGTACTTC
TRBD2	TRBV9	-	TRBJ2-7	CASSLGTSRYEQYF	TGTGCCAGTAGCCTCGGGACTAGTCGTTACGAGCAGTACTTC